The present TCR beta chain was sequenced within a study of T cell changes during pregnancy in multiple sclerosis. This clone was observed a single time. Sequencing was performed with immunoSEQ multiplex PCR; in TCRdb, only in-frame clones are kept and a portion is missing. In the table there are about 68,000 clones, about 92% of which are singletons. This CDR3 spans 16 amino acids. With V trimmed by 5 bases and J by 0 bases, 2 bases remained unmatched. The germline V gene encodes CDR1 SEHNR and CDR2 FQNEAQ (reference sequence). The sequence was obtained from a female donor in good health, enrolled as a control in a pregnancy study. The chain combines TRBV7-9 with TRBJ2-7, with 15 bases fitting TRBD2. The material sequenced was peripheral blood, taken in the second trimester of pregnancy. The CDR3 sequence is CASSGLAGGSSYEQYF. DNA of the CDR3: TGTGCCAGCAGCGGACTAGCGGGGGGGAGCTCCTACGAGCAGTACTTC.